The 29 T cell receptor beta chains below all came from one sample that was sequenced in a study of cytomegalovirus exposure and HLA in healthy donors. Assay used: immunoSEQ multiplex PCR; TCRdb lists only in-frame clones, some missing. The table shows 150,000 to 200,000 clones, with roughly 84% occurring only once. What was sequenced was PBMCs. The receptors were sampled from a woman in her twenties or thirties in good health and CMV-seropositive.

The chain employs TRBV10-3 and TRBJ2-1; weak D call: TRBD1 (6 bases). Per the germline V gene, CDR1 is ENHRY and CDR2 is SYGVKD. The CDR3 sequence is 15 residues long. V was shortened by 0 bases and J by 3 bases, with 9 bases between the two germline ends. The DNA for the CDR3 is TGTGCCATCAGTGAGTCGGACAGTTTCTACAATGAGCAGTTCTTC. As protein: CAISESDSFYNEQFF.

This clone has a single count. The gene calls are TRBV15 and TRBJ1-2; tentative D call: TRBD1 (5 bases). The CDR3 contains 14 residues. Germline-derived CDR1 and CDR2 are LNHNV and YYDKDF (reference sequence). Trimming cost V 0 bases and J 3 bases, with 8 bases left between them. The chain's CDR3 is CATSRDRVDYGYTF. The CDR3 nucleotides read TGTGCCACCAGCAGAGACAGGGTCGACTATGGCTACACCTTC.

The gene calls are TRBV5-1 and TRBJ2-7, with D hard to call. Deletions cut 7 bases from V and 1 base from J, with 15 bases between. The V gene's germline CDR1 is SGHRS and CDR2 YFSETQ. The CDR3 is 14 amino acids. CDR3 sequence reads: CASPWRLLSYEQYF. The CDR3 bases are TGCGCCAGCCCCTGGCGGCTCCTGTCCTACGAGCAGTACTTC.

The sample holds a few counts of this clone. The gene calls are TRBV6-7 and TRBJ1-1, with D unclear. TRBV6-7 is treated as an ORF (open reading frame) with a function not yet certain. CDR3 length: 14 residues. Trimming left V 2 bases short and J 5 bases short, with 12 bases between. The CDR3: CASSYIRVQTEAFF. Here the CDR3 DNA reads TGTGCCAGCAGTTACATCCGGGTTCAAACTGAAGCTTTCTTT.

The V and J genes are TRBV7-8 and TRBJ2-2; D call uncertain. The V gene lost 5 bases and the J gene lost 0 bases, with 10 bases spanning the gap. The germline gives CDR1 SGHVS, CDR2 FQNEAQ. This CDR3 spans 15 amino acids. CDR3 nucleotide sequence: TGTGCCAGCAGCCTATTTACCGCGAACACCGGGGAGCTGTTTTTT. Translation gives CASSLFTANTGELFF. The full variable domain, rest sourced from reference TRBV7-8 and TRBJ2-2, is GAGVSQSPRYKVAKRGQDVALRCDPISGHVSLFWYQQALGQGPEFLTYFQNEAQLDKSGLPSDRFFAERPEGSVSTLKIQRTQQEDSAVYLCASSLFTANTGELFFGEGSRLTVL.

J is TRBJ2-2 and V is TRBV6-4; 12 nucleotides match TRBD1. Germline V CDR1 and CDR2: MRHNA, SNTAGT. With V trimmed by 6 bases and J by 10 bases, 9 bases remained unmatched. The CDR3 is made up of 15 amino acids. This CDR3 is CASSSGTGGVEELFF. The CDR3 nucleotides are TGTGCCAGCAGCTCCGGGACAGGGGGCGTAGAGGAGCTGTTTTTT.

This clone was detected only once. This rearrangement joins TRBV29-1 to TRBJ1-2; D not certain. The V gene lost 4 bases and the J gene lost 0 bases, with 12 bases spanning the gap. This CDR3 has 14 residues. From germline, CDR1 is SQVTM and CDR2 ANQGSEA. CDR3 sequence reads: CSVGDTGSNYGYTF. The CDR3 DNA reads TGCAGCGTTGGAGATACGGGGTCTAACTATGGCTACACCTTC.

This chain joins TRBV15 and TRBJ2-1; perhaps TRBD2 as D (5 bases). Deletions cut 2 bases from V and 6 bases from J, with 14 bases between. This CDR3 spans 15 amino acids. The germline V gene encodes CDR1 LNHNV and CDR2 YYDKDF (reference sequence). CDR3 amino acids: CATSRSLERGNEQFF. The CDR3 DNA sequence: TGTGCCACCAGCAGAAGCTTAGAACGGGGCAATGAGCAGTTCTTC.

V usage is TRBV7-3 and J usage is TRBJ1-2; D is uncertain. Germline loops: CDR1 SGHTA, CDR2 FQGTGA. The CDR3 has 12 residues. Trimming cost V 2 bases and J 6 bases, with 7 bases left between them. CDR3 nucleotides: TGTGCCAGCAGCTTACTGTTAAATGGCTACACCTTC. Amino acid sequence: CASSLLLNGYTF. Supplemented by reference TRBV7-3 and TRBJ1-2, the full variable domain reads GAGVSQTPSNKVTEKGKYVELRCDPISGHTALYWYRQSLGQGPEFLIYFQGTGAADDSGLPNDRFFAVRPEGSVSTLKIQRTERGDSAVYLCASSLLLNGYTFGSGTRLTVV.

The count of this clone is one. V usage is TRBV5-6 and J usage is TRBJ2-3; 9 bases match TRBD1. This CDR3 spans 14 amino acids. The germline CDR1 and CDR2 sequences are SGHDT and YYEEEE. Trimming removed 4 bases from V and 6 bases from J; junction bases left unmatched: 6. DNA of the CDR3: TGTGCCAGCAGCCCACAGGGGGCGAGGGATACGCAGTATTTT. Encoded protein: CASSPQGARDTQYF. The full variable domain, with the rest looked up from reference TRBV5-6 and TRBJ2-3, is DAGVTQSPTHLIKTRGQQVTLRCSPKSGHDTVSWYQQALGQGPQFIFQYYEEEERQRGNFPDRFSGHQFPNYSSELNVNALLLGDSALYLCASSPQGARDTQYFGPGTRLTVL.

This clone has just one count. The chain has TRBV5-1 and TRBJ2-5, with D unresolved. This CDR3 region has 13 residues. Trimming took 4 bases from V and 4 from J, leaving 11 bases between them. Germline V gene sequence: CDR1 SGHRS, CDR2 YFSETQ. The CDR3 here is CASSPGPTETQYF. The CDR3 DNA reads TGCGCCAGCAGCCCGGGTCCTACAGAGACCCAGTACTTC.

This clone was found once. V usage is TRBV6-1 and J usage is TRBJ1-1; TRBD1 might be the D (5 bases). The CDR3 is 13 residues long. Germline-derived CDR1 and CDR2 are MNHNS and SASEGT. With 1 base removed from V and 8 bases from J, the gap between germline ends came to 11 bases. The CDR3 loop reads CASSEDRLSEAFF. The CDR3 DNA reads TGTGCCAGCAGTGAAGACAGGCTTTCGGAAGCTTTCTTT.

The chain combines TRBV28 with TRBJ1-2; D is possibly TRBD1 (5 bases). The germline V gene encodes CDR1 MDHEN and CDR2 SYDVKM. This CDR3 is built from 15 residues. V lost 6 bases and J 2 bases, leaving 16 bases between the germline ends. The CDR3 bases are TGTGCCAGCAGCCCTACCGGGACTGTAAACTATGGCTACACCTTC. This gives the protein CASSPTGTVNYGYTF.

The V and J genes are TRBV4-2 and TRBJ2-1, with 7 bases lining up with TRBD2. V was pared by 1 base and J by 6 bases, with 27 bases of the junction left unmatched. This CDR3 has 22 amino acids. CDR1 and CDR2 from the germline V gene are LGHNA and YNFKEQ. The CDR3 coding sequence is TGTGCCAGCAGCCAAGGGGTCCGGTCTGGCGGGAGCTCCCCCTGGGTTGTCAATGAGCAGTTCTTC. Residues: CASSQGVRSGGSSPWVVNEQFF.

The CDR3 loop is CASSKNTGETQYF. In nucleotides, the CDR3 is TGTGCCAGCAGCAAAAACACGGGAGAGACCCAGTACTTC. The chain has TRBV11-3 and TRBJ2-5; the D is unclear. CDR3 length equals 13 residues. The V end was cut by 5 bases, the J end by 4 bases, with 11 bases between. CDR1 and CDR2 (germline): SGHNT, YENEEA.

The chain couples TRBV29-1 to TRBJ1-1; D gene ambiguous. The CDR3 runs 13 residues. CDR1 and CDR2 (germline): SQVTM, ANQGSEA. With 1 base removed from V and 0 bases from J, the gap between germline ends came to 6 bases. CDR3 in amino acids: CSVEGTVNTEAFF. In DNA form, the CDR3 reads TGCAGCGTTGAAGGGACTGTGAACACTGAAGCTTTCTTT.

The rearrangement joins TRBV18 to TRBJ1-5, with TRBD1 as a possible D gene (5 bases). V was trimmed by 1 base and J by 3 bases, leaving 10 bases between them. The germline CDR1 and CDR2 sequences are KGHSH and LQKENI. The length of the CDR3 is 15 residues. The CDR3 DNA sequence: TGTGCCAGCTCACCACGCGGGACGGACAATCAGCCCCAGCATTTT. Its translation: CASSPRGTDNQPQHF.

The gene calls are TRBV6-5 and TRBJ2-1; D is perhaps TRBD2 (6 bases). The CDR3 covers 15 residues. V was cut by 5 bases and J by 0 bases, with 11 bases left in between. CDR1 and CDR2 from the germline V gene are MNHEY and SVGAGI. The CDR3 DNA sequence: TGTGCCAGCAGTCGTACGGGAGACTCCTACAATGAGCAGTTCTTC. This sequence encodes CASSRTGDSYNEQFF.

The J gene is TRBJ2-3, the V gene TRBV7-2; possible D gene TRBD2, 6 bases. This CDR3 has 14 amino acids. CDR1 is SGHTA, CDR2 FQGNSA, per germline. The V end was cut by 2 bases, the J end by 6 bases, with 12 bases between. This chain's CDR3 is CASSLNGGMDTQYF. CDR3 DNA sequence: TGTGCCAGCAGCTTAAACGGCGGGATGGATACGCAGTATTTT.

The table lists this clone with a few counts. The chain carries TRBV9 and TRBJ1-5, with a possible D match to TRBD1 (5 bases). Deletions cut 3 bases from V and 6 bases from J, with 13 bases between. This CDR3 has 14 residues. Germline assignment: CDR1 SGDLS and CDR2 YYNGEE. In DNA, the CDR3 is TGTGCCAGCAGCGGTCCAGGGATAGGTCAGCCCCAGCATTTT. Its protein is CASSGPGIGQPQHF.

The chain links TRBV5-6 to TRBJ2-1; no clear D gene. V shed 6 bases and J shed 0 bases, with 13 bases lying between them. Germline CDR1 reads SGHDT; CDR2 reads YYEEEE. This CDR3 spans 15 amino acids. CDR3 protein: CASTKSKSSYNEQFF. CDR3 nucleotide sequence: TGTGCCAGCACCAAGAGCAAGAGCTCCTACAATGAGCAGTTCTTC.

As for this clone: Mismatch with germline at one junction end may stem from a read error. The J gene is TRBJ1-1, the V gene TRBV20-1, with D unclear. Per the germline V gene, CDR1 is DFQATT and CDR2 is SNEGSKA (reference sequence). The CDR3 has 11 amino acids. The chain's CDR3 is CYGRMNTEAFF. CDR3 coding DNA: TGTTATGGCAGGATGAACACTGAAGCTTTCTTT.

In this sample, this clone turned up a few times. The V gene is TRBV5-4, the J gene TRBJ2-1; 8 nucleotides agree with TRBD2. Per the germline V gene, CDR1 is SGHNT and CDR2 is YYREEE (reference sequence). V lost 1 base and J lost 8; bases outside the gene matches: 5. This CDR3 has 14 amino acids. CDR3 sequence reads: CASSLPAGVYEQFF. CDR3 coding DNA: TGTGCCAGCAGCTTGCCAGCGGGAGTCTATGAGCAGTTCTTC.

The chain couples TRBV7-2 to TRBJ2-7, with 10 bases lining up with TRBD1. J lost 5 bases, V lost 4 bases, and 11 bases had no gene match. This CDR3 region has 16 residues. The V gene's germline CDR1 is SGHTA and CDR2 FQGNSA. The CDR3 DNA follows: TGTGCCAGCAGCTCCTCCGGGACAGGGGTAGCCGACGAGCAGTACTTC. Amino acid sequence: CASSSSGTGVADEQYF.

This chain joins TRBV14 and TRBJ1-2; D is unclear. Germline V gene data show CDR1 as SGHDN and CDR2 as FVKESK. The CDR3 covers 15 residues. The ends were cut back, 0 bases at V and 4 bases at J, with 12 bases in the middle. CDR3 sequence reads: CASSQDMEGAYGYTF. CDR3 nucleotide sequence: TGTGCCAGCAGCCAAGATATGGAGGGCGCCTATGGCTACACCTTC.

This rearrangement joins TRBV15 to TRBJ2-1, with TRBD1 matching 7 bases. The CDR3 sequence is 14 residues long. Germline lookup yields CDR1 LNHNV and CDR2 YYDKDF (reference sequence). J was trimmed by 15 bases and V by 11 bases; bases with no gene match: 22. This CDR3 is CAARRDRAASQPFF. DNA for the CDR3: TGTGCCGCTAGACGCGACAGGGCGGCAAGCCAGCCGTTCTTC.

V usage is TRBV19 and J usage is TRBJ2-1; the D is unclear. Germline CDR1 LNHDA, CDR2 SQIVND (reference sequence). Trimming pared 1 base from V and 5 bases from J, leaving 9 bases between. This CDR3 is built from 14 residues. The CDR3 DNA reads TGTGCCAGTAGTATAGGTCCCTCTGACAATGAGCAGTTCTTC. Protein sequence: CASSIGPSDNEQFF. The full variable domain, completed using reference TRBV19 and TRBJ2-1, is DGGITQSPKYLFRKEGQNVTLSCEQNLNHDAMYWYRQDPGQGLRLIYYSQIVNDFQKGDIAEGYSVSREKKESFPLTVTSAQKNPTAFYLCASSIGPSDNEQFFGPGTRLTVL.

This chain links TRBV6-1 with TRBJ2-5; D may be TRBD2 (5 bases). There are 13 residues in the CDR3. The V end was cut by 5 bases, the J end by 4 bases, with 11 bases between. CDR1 and CDR2 (germline): MNHNS, SASEGT. In nucleotides, the CDR3 is TGTGCCAGCAGTAACACTGCGGGAGAGACCCAGTACTTC. It yields the protein CASSNTAGETQYF.

The chain is built from TRBV30 and TRBJ2-4, with a tentative D call TRBD1 (6 bases). CDR1 is GTSNPN, CDR2 SVGIG, per germline (reference sequence). The V and J ends lost 0 bases and 9 bases respectively, with 9 bases between them. The CDR3 has 12 residues. This CDR3 is CAWSVQGSIQYF. The CDR3, as DNA: TGTGCCTGGAGTGTACAGGGAAGCATTCAGTACTTC.